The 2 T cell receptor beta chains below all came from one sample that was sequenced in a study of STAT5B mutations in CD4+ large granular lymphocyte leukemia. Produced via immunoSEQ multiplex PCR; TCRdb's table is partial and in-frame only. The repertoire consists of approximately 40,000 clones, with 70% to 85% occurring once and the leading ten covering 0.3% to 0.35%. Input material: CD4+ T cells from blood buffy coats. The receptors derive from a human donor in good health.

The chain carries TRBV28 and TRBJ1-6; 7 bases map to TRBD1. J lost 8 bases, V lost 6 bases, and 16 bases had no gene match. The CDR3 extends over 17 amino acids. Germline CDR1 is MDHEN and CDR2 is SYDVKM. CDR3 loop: CASSPGQALAGDSPLHF. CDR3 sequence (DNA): TGTGCCAGCAGCCCCGGACAGGCCCTTGCCGGGGATTCACCCCTCCACTTT.

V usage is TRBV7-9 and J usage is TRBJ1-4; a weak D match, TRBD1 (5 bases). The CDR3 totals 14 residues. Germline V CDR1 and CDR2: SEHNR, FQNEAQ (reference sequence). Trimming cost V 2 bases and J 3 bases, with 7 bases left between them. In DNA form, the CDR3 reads TGTGCCAGCAGCTTACCGACAGCTAATGAAAAACTGTTTTTT. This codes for CASSLPTANEKLFF.